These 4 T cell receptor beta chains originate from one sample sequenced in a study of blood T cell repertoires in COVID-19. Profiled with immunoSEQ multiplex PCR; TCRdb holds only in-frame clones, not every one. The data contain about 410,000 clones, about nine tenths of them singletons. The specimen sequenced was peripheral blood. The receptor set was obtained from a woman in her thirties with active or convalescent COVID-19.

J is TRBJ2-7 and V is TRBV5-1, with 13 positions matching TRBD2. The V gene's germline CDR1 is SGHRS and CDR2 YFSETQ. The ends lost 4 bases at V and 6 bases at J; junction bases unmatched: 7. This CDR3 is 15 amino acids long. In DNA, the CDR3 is TGCGCCAGCAGCGAAAGGACTAGCGGGAGTGGCGAGCAGTACTTC. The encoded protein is CASSERTSGSGEQYF.

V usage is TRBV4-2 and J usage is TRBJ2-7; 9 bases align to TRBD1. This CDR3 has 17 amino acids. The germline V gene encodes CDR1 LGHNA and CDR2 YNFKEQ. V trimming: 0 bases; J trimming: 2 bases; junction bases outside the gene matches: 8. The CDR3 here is CASSQETWDREAYEQYF. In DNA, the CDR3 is TGTGCCAGCAGCCAAGAGACTTGGGACAGGGAGGCCTACGAGCAGTACTTC.

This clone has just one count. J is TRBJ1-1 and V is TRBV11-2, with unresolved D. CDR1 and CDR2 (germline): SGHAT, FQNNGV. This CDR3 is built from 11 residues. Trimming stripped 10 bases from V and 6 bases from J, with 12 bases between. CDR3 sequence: CAIAVSPEAFF. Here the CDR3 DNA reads TGTGCCATCGCAGTTTCGCCTGAAGCTTTCTTT.

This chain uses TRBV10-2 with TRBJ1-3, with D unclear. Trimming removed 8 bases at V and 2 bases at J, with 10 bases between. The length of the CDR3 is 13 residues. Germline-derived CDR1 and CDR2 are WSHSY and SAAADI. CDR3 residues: CASQRFAGNTIYF. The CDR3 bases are TGCGCCAGCCAGAGGTTCGCTGGAAACACCATATATTTT.